The rows below give T cell receptor beta chains drawn from one sample of a study of blood T cell repertoires in COVID-19. The data were produced by immunoSEQ multiplex PCR, yet TCRdb's version contains in-frame clones alone and is incomplete. The sample contains about 480,000 clones, roughly 90% of which appear only once. Sequenced material: peripheral blood. The source of these receptors is a woman aged 30 to 39 with acute or convalescent COVID-19. CDR3s include the opening cysteine and the closing phenylalanine or tryptophan. The D gene is left open where the match is weak. Some rows have no size entry. The others give once, few or many, or a class for an expanded clone.

j_call v_call clone_size d_call cdr3_nt cdr3_aa
TRBJ2-1 TRBV2 NA TRBD1 TGTGCCAGCAGACCGGGACAGGGGTTGTTCAATGAGCAGTTCTTC CASRPGQGLFNEQFF
TRBJ2-7 TRBV14 NA NA TGTGCCAGCAGCAACCAGGCGGTCGGAGGTTGGCGCGAGCAGTACTTC CASSNQAVGGWREQYF
TRBJ2-3 TRBV6-6 few TRBD1 TGTGCCAGCACCCTCCGACAGGGTGGCACAGATACGCAGTATTTT CASTLRQGGTDTQYF
TRBJ2-7 TRBV27 NA NA TGTGCCAGCAGTTTATCGCCCAGGGACTACGAGCAGTACTTC CASSLSPRDYEQYF
TRBJ2-4 TRBV5-8 once TRBD1 TGTGCCAGCAGCTTGTACAGGACAGGTGGGAACATTCAGTACTTC CASSLYRTGGNIQYF
TRBJ2-5 TRBV19 NA NA TGTGCCAGTAGTATCTGGGCAAAAGAGACCCAGTACTTC CASSIWAKETQYF
TRBJ2-1 TRBV12-5 NA NA TGTGCTAGTGGTTTGGTCTTAACTAGAGATTACAATGAGCAGTTCTTC CASGLVLTRDYNEQFF
TRBJ2-1 TRBV5-1 NA TRBD2 TGCGCCAGCAGTTCGAGCGGGGGGGCTAACAATGAGCAGTTCTTC CASSSSGGANNEQFF
TRBJ2-7 TRBV4-1 NA NA TGCGCCAGCAGCCAAGTGTTTCCGGGGGCCTACGAGCAGTACTTC CASSQVFPGAYEQYF
TRBJ2-7 TRBV13 once TRBD2 TGTGCCAGCACCGATTCGCTTAGGGGTAGCGGGGGGTACGAGCAGTACTTC CASTDSLRGSGGYEQYF
TRBJ2-3 TRBV6-2/TRBV6-3 NA TRBD1 TGTGCCAGCAGTCGATGGACAGGGGGCGACCCGCAGTATTTT CASSRWTGGDPQYF
TRBJ2-5 TRBV18 NA NA TGTGCCAGCTCACCAAGACAGAAGGCGGAGACCCAGTACTTC CASSPRQKAETQYF
TRBJ2-7 TRBV7-3 NA NA TGTGCCAGCAGCTTATGGCCTAGCGTCCCCTACGAGCAGTACTTC CASSLWPSVPYEQYF
TRBJ2-2 TRBV18 NA NA TGTGCCAGCTCCCAGTTGGCGGGAATGCCAAGTGGCGGGGAGCTGTTTTTT CASSQLAGMPSGGELFF